This is a list of T cell receptor beta chains from one sample in a study of blood T cell repertoires in COVID-19. Clones were read by immunoSEQ multiplex PCR, and TCRdb kept only the in-frame ones, dropping some. The sample includes some 450,000 clones, approximately 90% of them seen just once. Sequenced sample: peripheral blood. These receptor sequences come from a woman aged 45-59 years with COVID-19, enrolled during active disease. Both conserved end residues are part of each CDR3. A D gene is named only where the DNA matches it firmly. Clone sizes are given selectively: once, few, many, or a class where the clone is expanded.

>TRBJ1-3|-|TRBV11-2|-
TGTGCCAGCAGCTTAAATTCTATGCGCCTCTCTGGAAACACCATATATTTT
CASSLNSMRLSGNTIYF
>TRBJ1-5|-|TRBV2|-
TGTGCCAGCACCTGGGAGGGGAGTCAGCCCCAGCATTTT
CASTWEGSQPQHF
>TRBJ2-1|-|TRBV9|TRBD2
TGTGCCAGCAGCGTAGAAAGCGGGGGGGTATACAATGAGCAGTTCTTC
CASSVESGGVYNEQFF
>TRBJ1-6|-|TRBV6-1|TRBD1
TGTGCCAGCAGTGAAGCAGCTACAGGGGGCTGGGGTTCACCCCTCCACTTT
CASSEAATGGWGSPLHF
>TRBJ1-5|-|TRBV10-1|-
TGCGCCAGCAGTGAGGGTATCGGTCAGCCCCAGCATTTT
CASSEGIGQPQHF
>TRBJ2-4|-|TRBV5-4|TRBD2
TGTGCCAGCAGCCCACGCGGGACTAGAGAAAACATTCAGTACTTC
CASSPRGTRENIQYF
>TRBJ1-1|-|TRBV6-5|-
TGTGCCAGCAGTTCACTGAGAGGGGGAGCTTTCTTT
CASSSLRGGAFF
>TRBJ1-1|-|TRBV29-1|-
TGCAGCGCAGTTCCCGGGGGGACTGAAGCTTTCTTT
CSAVPGGTEAFF
>TRBJ2-5|once|TRBV6-2/TRBV6-3|TRBD2
TGTGCCAGCAGTCCAGCGGGGGGCCGCTTCCGGGCCCAGTACTTC
CASSPAGGRFRAQYF
>TRBJ1-1|-|TRBV18|TRBD1
TGTGCCAGCTCACCAAGGGCGAGACAGGGCTTGAACACTGAAGCTTTCTTT
CASSPRARQGLNTEAFF
>TRBJ1-1|once|TRBV9|-
TGTGCCAGCAGCGTAGGGGACTTGAACACTGAAGCTTTCTTT
CASSVGDLNTEAFF
>TRBJ1-6|-|TRBV11-2|-
TGTGCCAGCAGCTTAGGTGGGGCAGGGGATAATTCACCCCTCCACTTT
CASSLGGAGDNSPLHF
>TRBJ2-3|-|TRBV5-5|-
TGTGCCAGCAGCTCCGGATGGGGCCCCACAGATACGCAGTATTTT
CASSSGWGPTDTQYF
>TRBJ1-1|-|TRBV7-2|-
TGTGCCAGCAGCTTAACCGGAGGGACCACTGAAGCTTTCTTT
CASSLTGGTTEAFF
>TRBJ2-2|-|TRBV7-3|TRBD1
TGTGCCAGCGGTCGGACAGGAAAGAACACCGGGGAGCTGTTTTTT
CASGRTGKNTGELFF
>TRBJ1-1|-|TRBV2|-
TGTGCTGCGGGGGGCCTTAAGACTGAAGCTTTCTTT
CAAGGLKTEAFF
>TRBJ1-5|-|TRBV5-1|-
TGCGCCAGCAGCTTGGCTTATGGCCAGCCCCAGCATTTT
CASSLAYGQPQHF
>TRBJ1-1|-|TRBV30|-
TGTGCCTGGGACCACGGCAGACTTAACACTGAAGCTTTCTTT
CAWDHGRLNTEAFF
>TRBJ2-3|once|TRBV9|-
TGTGCCAGCAGCGTAGCTGAGATGGATACGCAGTATTTT
CASSVAEMDTQYF
>TRBJ2-6|few|TRBV19|-
TGTGCCAGTGGTAGGAACCTCGACTTCTCTGGGGCCAACGTCCTGACTTTC
CASGRNLDFSGANVLTF
>TRBJ2-7|-|TRBV4-2|TRBD2
TGTGCCAGCAGCCAGAGACCAACCCTAGCGGGGGGGCCGGGAGAGCAGTACTTC
CASSQRPTLAGGPGEQYF
>TRBJ2-1|-|TRBV20-1|-
TGCAGTGCTAGTGACAGGCTCCCGAATGAGCAGTTCTTC
CSASDRLPNEQFF
>TRBJ2-3|-|TRBV7-6|TRBD2
TGTGCCAGCAGCCCGCGAGCGGGGGCCCTCACAGATACGCAGTATTTT
CASSPRAGALTDTQYF
>TRBJ1-4|-|TRBV11-2|-
TGTGCCAGCAGGTTGGGGGGGGCGACTAATGAAAAACTGTTTTTT
CASRLGGATNEKLFF
>TRBJ2-2|-|TRBV5-1|TRBD2
TGCGCCAGCACCCGCCGGGGGGAGACCGGGGAGCTGTTTTTT
CASTRRGETGELFF
>TRBJ1-1|once|TRBV3-1/TRBV3-2|TRBD1
TGTGCCAGCAGCCAAGGACAGGGTAGGACTGAAGCTTTCTTT
CASSQGQGRTEAFF
>TRBJ2-3|-|TRBV11-2|TRBD1
TGTGCCAGCAGCTTGGGGACAGGGGCTATAGATACGCAGTATTTT
CASSLGTGAIDTQYF
>TRBJ1-1|-|TRBV19|-
TGTGCCAGTAGTATAGGATCAACTTATGAAGCTTTCTTT
CASSIGSTYEAFF
>TRBJ1-1|-|TRBV27|-
TGTGCCAGCAGTTTAAGCAAGAACACTGAAGCTTTCTTT
CASSLSKNTEAFF
>TRBJ2-3|-|TRBV30|TRBD2
TGTGCCTGGAGGGGACTAGCGGGGACAGATACGCAGTATTTT
CAWRGLAGTDTQYF
>TRBJ1-4|-|TRBV5-1|-
TGCGCCAGCAGCCCGGTAGGGGCCACTAATGAAAAACTGTTTTTT
CASSPVGATNEKLFF
>TRBJ2-5|-|TRBV19|TRBD2
TGTGCCAGTAGTATGCCCTGGGGAGCGGGGCAAGAGACCCAGTACTTC
CASSMPWGAGQETQYF
>TRBJ2-1|-|TRBV6-5|-
TGTGCCAGCAGGTTGGACAGACACAATGAGCAGTTCTTC
CASRLDRHNEQFF
>TRBJ2-1|-|TRBV18|TRBD2
TGTGCCAGCTCGCCTCAGCGGGGGGGATACAATGAGCAGTTCTTC
CASSPQRGGYNEQFF
>TRBJ1-6|once|TRBV19|TRBD1
TGTGCCAGTAGTATCAGGACCTCGACAGGGCGGTATAATTCACCCCTCCACTTT
CASSIRTSTGRYNSPLHF
>TRBJ2-5|-|TRBV30|-
TGTGCCTGGAGGGACAAGGAGGGACGGACCCCCCAAGAGACCCAGTACTTC
CAWRDKEGRTPQETQYF
>TRBJ1-1|once|TRBV30|TRBD1
TGTGCCTGGAGTGTAAGGGACAGGTCTTACACTGAAGCTTTCTTT
CAWSVRDRSYTEAFF
>TRBJ2-2|-|TRBV6-4|-
TGTGCCAGCAGTCAAGGGGCGATCGGGGAGCTGTTTTTT
CASSQGAIGELFF
>TRBJ1-1|-|TRBV30|-
TGTGCCTCAAGACCAGGGTATGGGACTGAAGCTTTCTTT
CASRPGYGTEAFF
>TRBJ1-1|-|TRBV5-5|-
TGTGCCAGCAGCTTAGTGGGGCAGACTGAAGCTTTCTTT
CASSLVGQTEAFF
>TRBJ2-3|-|TRBV6-5|-
TGTGCCAGTCAGAGAGGGTTAACAGATACGCAGTATTTT
CASQRGLTDTQYF
>TRBJ1-6|-|TRBV5-1|-
TGCGCCAGCAGCTTGGACAGGGCGGAGTCACCCCTCCACTTT
CASSLDRAESPLHF
>TRBJ2-2|few|TRBV4-1|-
TGCGCCAGCAGCCACCCCAGGCAGCGGTCGAACACCGGGGAGCTGTTTTTT
CASSHPRQRSNTGELFF
>TRBJ1-1|-|TRBV28|TRBD1
TGTGCCAGCAGTTCGGACAGGGGTGGGCCTTACACTGAAGCTTTCTTT
CASSSDRGGPYTEAFF
>TRBJ2-4|-|TRBV19|-
TGTGCCAGTAGTATCACGGGAGCCAAAAACATTCAGTACTTC
CASSITGAKNIQYF
>TRBJ2-4|-|TRBV3-1/TRBV3-2|TRBD1
TGTGCCAGCAGCCAACAGGGGGCGCATGAAAACATTCAGTACTTC
CASSQQGAHENIQYF
>TRBJ1-2|-|TRBV6-5|-
TGTGCCAGCAGTTACTCCTCCCCAGGGGTATATGGCTACACCTTC
CASSYSSPGVYGYTF
>TRBJ2-1|-|TRBV12-5|TRBD1
TGTGCTAGTGGTTTGCCGACGACAGGGAGCTCCTACAATGAGCAGTTCTTC
CASGLPTTGSSYNEQFF
>TRBJ2-7|-|TRBV5-6|-
TGTGCCAGCAGCCAACAGGGCCGGGGGGCCTACGAGCAGTACTTC
CASSQQGRGAYEQYF
>TRBJ1-1|-|TRBV6-2/TRBV6-3|-
TGTGCCAGCAGTTGGGCCAGGGACACTGAAGCTTTCTTT
CASSWARDTEAFF
>TRBJ1-2|-|TRBV13|-
TGTGCCAGCAGCTCCCAGACCCTGCGCGGAGGCTACACCTTC
CASSSQTLRGGYTF
>TRBJ1-1|-|TRBV2|-
TGTGCCAGCAGTGAAAACAGGGCTGACACTGAAGCTTTCTTT
CASSENRADTEAFF
>TRBJ1-2|once|TRBV10-3|-
TGTGCCATCAGTGACTTGGGGCGGGAAAGGAGGTACTATGGCTACACCTTC
CAISDLGRERRYYGYTF
>TRBJ2-7|-|TRBV9|-
TGTGCCAGCGCCAAGGGAGAATTGTCCGGCGAGCAGTACTTC
CASAKGELSGEQYF